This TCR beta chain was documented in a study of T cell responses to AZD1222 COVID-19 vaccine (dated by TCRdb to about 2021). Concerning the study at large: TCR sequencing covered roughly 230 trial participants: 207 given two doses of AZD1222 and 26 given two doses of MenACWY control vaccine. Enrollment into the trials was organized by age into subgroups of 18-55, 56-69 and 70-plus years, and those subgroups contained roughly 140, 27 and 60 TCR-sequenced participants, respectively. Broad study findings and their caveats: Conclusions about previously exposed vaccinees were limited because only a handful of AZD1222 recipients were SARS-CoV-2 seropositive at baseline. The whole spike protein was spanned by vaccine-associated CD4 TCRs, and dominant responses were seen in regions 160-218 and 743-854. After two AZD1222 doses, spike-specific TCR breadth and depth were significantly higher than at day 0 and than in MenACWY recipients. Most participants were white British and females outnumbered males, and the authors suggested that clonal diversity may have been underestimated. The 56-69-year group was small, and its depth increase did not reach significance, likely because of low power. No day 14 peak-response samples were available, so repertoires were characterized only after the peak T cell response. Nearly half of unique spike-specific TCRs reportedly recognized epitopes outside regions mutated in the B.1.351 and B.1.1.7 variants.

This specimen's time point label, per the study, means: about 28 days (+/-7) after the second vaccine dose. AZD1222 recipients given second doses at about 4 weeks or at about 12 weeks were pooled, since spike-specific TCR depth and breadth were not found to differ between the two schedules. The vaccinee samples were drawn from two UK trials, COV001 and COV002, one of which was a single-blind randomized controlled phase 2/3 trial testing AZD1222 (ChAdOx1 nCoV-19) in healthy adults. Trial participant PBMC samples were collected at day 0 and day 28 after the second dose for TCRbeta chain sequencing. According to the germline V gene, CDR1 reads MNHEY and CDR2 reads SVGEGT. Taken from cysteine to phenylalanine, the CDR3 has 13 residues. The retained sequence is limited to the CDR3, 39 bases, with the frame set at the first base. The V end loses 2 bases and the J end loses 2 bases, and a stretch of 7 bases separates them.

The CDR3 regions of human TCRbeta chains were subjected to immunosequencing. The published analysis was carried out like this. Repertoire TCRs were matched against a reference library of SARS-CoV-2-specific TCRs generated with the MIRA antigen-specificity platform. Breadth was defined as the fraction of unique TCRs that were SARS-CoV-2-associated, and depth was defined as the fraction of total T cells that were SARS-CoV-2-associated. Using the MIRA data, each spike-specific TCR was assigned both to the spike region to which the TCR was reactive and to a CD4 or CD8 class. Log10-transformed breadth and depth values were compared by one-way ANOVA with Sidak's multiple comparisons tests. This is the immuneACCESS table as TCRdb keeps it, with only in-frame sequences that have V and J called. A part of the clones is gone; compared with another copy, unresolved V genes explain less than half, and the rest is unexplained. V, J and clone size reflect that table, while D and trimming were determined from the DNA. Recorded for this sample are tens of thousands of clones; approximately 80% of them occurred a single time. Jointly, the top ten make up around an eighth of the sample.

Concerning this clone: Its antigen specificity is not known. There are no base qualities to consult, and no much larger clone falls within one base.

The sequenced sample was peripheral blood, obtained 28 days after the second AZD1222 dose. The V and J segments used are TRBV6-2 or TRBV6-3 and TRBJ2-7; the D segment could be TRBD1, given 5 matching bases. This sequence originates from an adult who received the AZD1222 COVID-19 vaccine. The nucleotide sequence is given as TGTGCCAGCAGTTACAGCAGGGCCTACGAGCAGTACTTC. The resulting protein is CASSYSRAYEQYF.